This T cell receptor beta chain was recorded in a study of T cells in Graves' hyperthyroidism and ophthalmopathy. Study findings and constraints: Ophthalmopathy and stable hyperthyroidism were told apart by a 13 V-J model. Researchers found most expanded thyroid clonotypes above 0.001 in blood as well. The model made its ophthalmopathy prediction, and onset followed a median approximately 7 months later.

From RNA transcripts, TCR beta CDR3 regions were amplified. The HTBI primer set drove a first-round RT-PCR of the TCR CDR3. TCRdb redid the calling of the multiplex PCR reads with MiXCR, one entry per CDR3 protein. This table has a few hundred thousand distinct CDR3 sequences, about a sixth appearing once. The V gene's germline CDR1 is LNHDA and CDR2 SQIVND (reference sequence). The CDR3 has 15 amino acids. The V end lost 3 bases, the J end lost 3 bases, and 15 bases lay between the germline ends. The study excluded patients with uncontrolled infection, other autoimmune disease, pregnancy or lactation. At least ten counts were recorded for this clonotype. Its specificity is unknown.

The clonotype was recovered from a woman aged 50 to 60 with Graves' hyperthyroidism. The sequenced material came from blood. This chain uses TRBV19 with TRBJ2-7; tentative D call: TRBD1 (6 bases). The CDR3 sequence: CASSMRDTILYEQYF. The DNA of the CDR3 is TGTGCCAGTAGTATGAGGGACACGATTCTCTACGAGCAGTACTTC.